Presented here are 27 T cell receptor beta chains from one specimen sequenced in a study of T cell repertoires and HLA-DP antigens. Here immunoSEQ multiplex PCR was the method, and the copy in TCRdb shows in-frame clones only, minus some. The table shows roughly 73,000 clones, with just under 80% occurring only once. No antigen is known for these receptors. Sequencing was performed on CD4+ T cells from PBMCs. The receptors stem from a man aged 60-69 years in good health and CMV-seronegative.

The V and J genes are TRBV6-6 and TRBJ2-5; D ambiguous. Germline values: CDR1 MNHNY, CDR2 SVGAGI (reference sequence). Trimming stripped 0 bases from V and 1 base from J, with 6 bases between. The CDR3 has 14 amino acids. CDR3 residues: CASSYSPGQETQYF. Written as DNA, the CDR3 is TGTGCCAGCAGTTACTCCCCGGGCCAAGAGACCCAGTACTTC.

The genes are TRBV15 and TRBJ1-5; 9 nucleotides line up with TRBD1. The CDR3 is 16 residues long. J was trimmed by 7 bases and V by 1 base; bases with no gene match: 8. Germline V gene lookup returns CDR1 LNHNV and CDR2 YYDKDF (reference sequence). Written as DNA, the CDR3 is TGTGCCACCAGCAGAGTGAGGGGACAGGGTGGCCAGCCCCAGCATTTT. Translation gives CATSRVRGQGGQPQHF.

This clone has just a few counts. This chain connects TRBV19 to TRBJ1-5; no clear D gene. V shed 4 bases and J shed 0 bases, with 4 bases lying between them. CDR3 size: 13 residues. Germline values: CDR1 LNHDA, CDR2 SQIVND (reference sequence). CDR3 loop: CASSRVSNQPQHF. The CDR3 coding sequence is TGTGCCAGTAGTAGGGTTAGCAATCAGCCCCAGCATTTT.

The V call is TRBV19, the J call TRBJ2-6; D is undetermined. The CDR3 consists of 18 residues. The V and J ends lost 5 bases and 0 bases respectively, with 17 bases between them. Germline assignment: CDR1 LNHDA and CDR2 SQIVND (reference sequence). CDR3 protein: CASSLLNPGHSGANVLTF. The CDR3, as DNA: TGTGCCAGTAGTCTGCTTAATCCGGGCCACTCTGGGGCCAACGTCCTGACTTTC.

This clone was recorded only once. The CDR3 sequence is CASSLLLAPASTDTQYF. CDR3 DNA: TGTGCCAGCAGCCTATTACTAGCACCTGCTAGCACAGATACGCAGTATTTT. The gene calls are TRBV7-6 and TRBJ2-3, with D possibly matching TRBD2 (6 bases). There are 17 residues in the CDR3. Germline loops: CDR1 SGHVS, CDR2 FNYEAQ. V lost 5 bases and J lost 0, with 18 bases in between.

This sequence joins TRBV18 and TRBJ2-5, with a possible D match to TRBD1 (6 bases). The germline gives CDR1 KGHSH, CDR2 LQKENI. This CDR3 comprises 16 residues. V was clipped by 4 bases and J by 4 bases, with 19 bases between them. CDR3 loop: CASSLQAQQGGETQYF. CDR3 coding DNA: TGTGCCAGCTCACTGCAAGCACAACAGGGTGGAGAGACCCAGTACTTC.

This clone is a singleton in its sample. The V gene is TRBV29-1, the J gene TRBJ1-1; 8 bases match TRBD1. V trimming: 3 bases; J trimming: 3 bases; junction bases outside the gene matches: 6. From germline, CDR1 is SQVTM and CDR2 ANQGSEA. CDR3 length: 14 amino acids. DNA for the CDR3: TGCAGCGTTGAGGCGACAGGGGCGTACACTGAAGCTTTCTTT. Encoded protein: CSVEATGAYTEAFF.

This clone was seen a single time. The chain recombines TRBV6-6 with TRBJ1-2, with a tentative D call TRBD1 (6 bases). The CDR3 covers 15 residues. V was pared by 6 bases and J by 0 bases, with 14 bases between. CDR1 and CDR2 (germline): MNHNY, SVGAGI (reference sequence). The CDR3 DNA reads TGTGCCAGCAGAGAGGGCCAGGGGACTAACTATGGCTACACCTTC. Translation gives CASREGQGTNYGYTF.

This chain joins TRBV19 and TRBJ1-1, with D unresolved. Germline CDR1 and CDR2: LNHDA and SQIVND (reference sequence). V was trimmed by 5 bases and J by 1 base, leaving 8 bases between them. The CDR3 has 13 amino acids. In DNA, the CDR3 is TGTGCCAGTAGTTCAACTAGGAACACTGAAGCTTTCTTT. It translates to CASSSTRNTEAFF.

The V call is TRBV5-6, the J call TRBJ2-1; 12 bases fit TRBD2. Germline loops: CDR1 SGHDT, CDR2 YYEEEE. With V trimmed by 0 bases and J by 7 bases, 14 bases remained unmatched. CDR3 length: 19 amino acids. The CDR3 loop is CASSLDRVRWTSGINEQFF. Written as DNA, the CDR3 is TGTGCCAGCAGCTTGGACAGGGTCAGGTGGACTAGCGGGATTAATGAGCAGTTCTTC.

This clone was observed a handful of times. The CDR3 reads CASSYTGPGQPQHF. The CDR3 nucleotides are TGTGCCAGCAGCTATACAGGGCCGGGGCAGCCCCAGCATTTT. The J gene is TRBJ1-5, the V gene TRBV13, with a weak D call TRBD1 (6 bases). The ends were cut back, 4 bases at V and 7 bases at J, with 14 bases in the middle. Germline V gene data show CDR1 as PRHDT and CDR2 as FYEKMQ (reference sequence). The CDR3 contains 14 residues. Complete variable domain (other parts from reference TRBV13 and TRBJ1-5): AAGVIQSPRHLIKEKRETATLKCYPIPRHDTVYWYQQGPGQDPQFLISFYEKMQSDKGSIPDRFSAQQFSDYHSELNMSSLELGDSALYFCASSYTGPGQPQHFGDGTRLSIL.

This clone appeared a single time. CDR3 nucleotide sequence: TGTGCCAGCAGTCGAGACAGGGATGGATATGGCTACACCTTC. Translating gives CASSRDRDGYGYTF. J is TRBJ1-2 and V is TRBV2; 7 nucleotides match TRBD1. Per germline, CDR1 SNHLY and CDR2 FYNNEI. This CDR3 has 14 residues. The V gene end was trimmed by 5 bases and the J gene end by 5 bases; junction bases not matched to a gene: 8. Based on the CDR3 plus reference TRBV2 and TRBJ1-2, the full variable domain is EPEVTQTPSHQVTQMGQEVILRCVPISNHLYFYWYRQILGQKVEFLVSFYNNEISEKSEIFDDQFSVERPDGSNFTLKIRSTKLEDSAMYFCASSRDRDGYGYTFGSGTRLTVV.

J is TRBJ2-7 and V is TRBV5-5; D perhaps matches TRBD2 (6 bases). This CDR3 has 15 amino acids. The ends were cut back, 7 bases at V and 1 base at J, with 18 bases in the middle. The germline V gene encodes CDR1 SGHKS and CDR2 YYEKEE (reference sequence). CDR3 bases: TGTGCCAGCGGCCGGGACTCGGTAGGGTCCTACGAGCAGTACGTC. Its protein product is CASGRDSVGSYEQYV.

The CDR3 DNA follows: TGTGCCAGCAGCTTAGTTGGGGGAATGGGGAATTCACCCCTCCACTTT. Its translation is CASSLVGGMGNSPLHF. V gene TRBV7-2 combines with J gene TRBJ1-6; TRBD1 is a possible D gene (5 bases). V lost 1 base to trimming and J lost 7 bases, with 14 bases between them. The length of the CDR3 is 16 residues. CDR1 and CDR2 from the germline V gene are SGHTA and FQGNSA.

The genes are TRBV7-5 and TRBJ2-7; the table names TRBD1, a call not compared with the DNA. TRBV7-5 is marked as a pseudogene. The CDR3 is made up of 15 amino acids. The CDR3 reads CASSLMTGGIYEQYF. The CDR3 DNA reads TGTGCCAGCAGCTTGATGACAGGGGGTATCTACGAGCAGTACTTC.

This sequence joins TRBV6-5 and TRBJ1-4, with D hard to call. V was shortened by 0 bases and J by 8 bases, with 13 bases between the two germline ends. Germline CDR1 is MNHEY and CDR2 is SVGAGI. This CDR3 is built from 15 residues. The CDR3 DNA sequence: TGTGCCAGCAGTTACTCGAAAGCAGGTGGGGAAAAACTGTTTTTT. Translated: CASSYSKAGGEKLFF.

In this sample, this clone turned up once. This chain links TRBV4-1 with TRBJ1-2; possibly TRBD1 for D (5 bases). V was cut by 0 bases and J by 4 bases, with 12 bases left in between. The CDR3 loop spans 15 amino acids. CDR1 MGHRA and CDR2 YSYEKL come from the germline V gene. The CDR3 protein is CASSQERPGGYGYTF. CDR3 DNA sequence: TGCGCCAGCAGCCAAGAGCGTCCGGGGGGCTATGGCTACACCTTC.

This clone has a handful of counts. V is TRBV5-1 and J is TRBJ1-4; the match to TRBD1 covers 8 bases. The germline CDR1 and CDR2 sequences are SGHRS and YFSETQ. This CDR3 region has 14 residues. V shed 6 bases, J shed 8 bases, and the junction held 9 bases outside the gene matches. CDR3 region: CASKGQTGEEKLFF. The CDR3 DNA sequence: TGCGCCAGCAAGGGACAGACAGGGGAAGAAAAACTGTTTTTT.

This chain joins TRBV2 and TRBJ2-1; D possibly corresponds to TRBD2 (5 bases). Germline CDR1 SNHLY, CDR2 FYNNEI. V was shortened by 7 bases and J by 7 bases, with 14 bases between the two germline ends. CDR3 size: 13 residues. CDR3 DNA: TGTGCCAGCACTCAAAAGAGAGGGAATGAGCAGTTCTTC. Encoded protein: CASTQKRGNEQFF. Full variable domain (rest looked up from reference TRBV2 and TRBJ2-1): EPEVTQTPSHQVTQMGQEVILRCVPISNHLYFYWYRQILGQKVEFLVSFYNNEISEKSEIFDDQFSVERPDGSNFTLKIRSTKLEDSAMYFCASTQKRGNEQFFGPGTRLTVL.

The chain uses TRBV10-1 and TRBJ2-5, with a tentative D call TRBD1 (5 bases). V dropped 11 bases and J dropped 5 bases, with 15 bases sitting between them. The CDR3 is 12 amino acids. Germline V gene lookup returns CDR1 WNHNN and CDR2 SYGVQD (reference sequence). The CDR3 DNA reads as TGCGCCCGGTGTGGGGCCCGGGAGACCCAGTACTTC. Its translation is CARCGARETQYF.

The chain has TRBV19 and TRBJ2-3; D not certain. CDR1 LNHDA and CDR2 SQIVND come from the germline V gene (reference sequence). Trimming took 1 base from V and 6 from J, leaving 8 bases between them. The length of the CDR3 is 13 residues. CDR3 protein: CASSIVVSDTQYF. The CDR3 DNA sequence: TGTGCCAGTAGTATAGTAGTGAGCGATACGCAGTATTTT.

The chain links TRBV7-9 to TRBJ2-2; D remains unclear. V was pared by 4 bases and J by 1 base, with 7 bases between. The CDR3 runs to 14 residues. CDR1 and CDR2 (germline): SEHNR, FQNEAQ (reference sequence). CDR3 coding DNA: TGTGCCAGCAGCTCCCACAGGAACACCGGGGAGCTGTTTTTT. Translating it yields CASSSHRNTGELFF.

In this sample, this clone turned up once. The genes are TRBV7-9 and TRBJ1-6; no clear D gene. The V and J ends lost 1 base and 12 bases respectively, with 10 bases between them. This CDR3 is built from 13 residues. Germline V lookup: CDR1 SEHNR, CDR2 FQNEAQ (reference sequence). DNA of the CDR3: TGTGCCAGCAGCTTAGTCCCTTCCGGACCCCTCCACTTT. Protein: CASSLVPSGPLHF.

The chain carries TRBV14 and TRBJ1-2; no clear D gene. Germline values: CDR1 SGHDN, CDR2 FVKESK. The germline V and J ends were trimmed by 4 bases and 5 bases, with 20 bases remaining between them. This CDR3 is 16 amino acids long. The CDR3 region has the DNA TGTGCCAGCAGCCTTCTGGGAACGGCGGGTAGTTATGGCTACACCTTC. Translated, it gives CASSLLGTAGSYGYTF.

This chain links TRBV18 with TRBJ1-6; D remains ambiguous. Germline V gene data show CDR1 as KGHSH and CDR2 as LQKENI. The CDR3 covers 16 residues. The V gene lost 6 bases and the J gene lost 2 bases, with 14 bases spanning the gap. CDR3 sequence (DNA): TGTGCCAGCTCGAGTGAAGCCAGGCCCTATAATTCACCCCTCCACTTT. This translates into CASSSEARPYNSPLHF.

The rearrangement joins TRBV5-1 to TRBJ1-1; a weak D match, TRBD1 (5 bases). CDR1 and CDR2 from the germline V gene are SGHRS and YFSETQ. Trimming removed 4 bases from V and 0 bases from J, with 7 bases in between. This CDR3 region has 13 residues. DNA for the CDR3: TGCGCCAGCAGCCCAGGGATGAACACTGAAGCTTTCTTT. Translating gives CASSPGMNTEAFF.

The chain carries TRBV7-2 and TRBJ1-2; 7 nucleotides agree with TRBD1. This CDR3 has 15 residues. Trimming took 5 bases from V and 2 from J; bases not matched to a gene: 8. The V gene's germline CDR1 is SGHTA and CDR2 FQGNSA. CDR3 in DNA: TGTGCCAGCAGCACCAGACAGGGAGCAAACTATGGCTACACCTTC. Amino acids: CASSTRQGANYGYTF.